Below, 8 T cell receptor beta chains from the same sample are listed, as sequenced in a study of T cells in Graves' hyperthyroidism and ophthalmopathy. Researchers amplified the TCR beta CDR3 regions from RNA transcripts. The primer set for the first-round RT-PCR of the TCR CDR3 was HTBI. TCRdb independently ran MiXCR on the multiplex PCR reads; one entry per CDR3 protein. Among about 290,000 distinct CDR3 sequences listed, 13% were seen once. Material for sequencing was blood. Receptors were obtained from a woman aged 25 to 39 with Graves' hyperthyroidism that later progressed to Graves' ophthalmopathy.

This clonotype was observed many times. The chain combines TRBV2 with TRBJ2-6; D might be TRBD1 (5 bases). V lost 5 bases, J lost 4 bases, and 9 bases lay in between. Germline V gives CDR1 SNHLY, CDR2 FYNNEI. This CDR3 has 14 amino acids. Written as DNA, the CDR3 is TGTGCCAGCAGTACAGGTCTAGGGGCCAACGTCCTGACTTTC. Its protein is CASSTGLGANVLTF.

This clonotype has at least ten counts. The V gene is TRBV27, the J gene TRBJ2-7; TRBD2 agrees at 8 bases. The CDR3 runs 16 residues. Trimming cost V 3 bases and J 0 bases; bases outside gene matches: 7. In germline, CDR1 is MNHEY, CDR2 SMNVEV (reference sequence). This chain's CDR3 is CASSLGRGVPSYEQYF. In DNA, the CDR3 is TGTGCCAGCAGTTTGGGGCGGGGGGTACCCTCCTACGAGCAGTACTTC.

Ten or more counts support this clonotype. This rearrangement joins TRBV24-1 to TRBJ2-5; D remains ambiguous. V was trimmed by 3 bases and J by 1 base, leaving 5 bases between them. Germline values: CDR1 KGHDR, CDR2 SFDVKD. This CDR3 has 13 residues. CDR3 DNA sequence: TGTGCCACCAGTGATGTATTCCAAGAGACCCAGTACTTC. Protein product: CATSDVFQETQYF.

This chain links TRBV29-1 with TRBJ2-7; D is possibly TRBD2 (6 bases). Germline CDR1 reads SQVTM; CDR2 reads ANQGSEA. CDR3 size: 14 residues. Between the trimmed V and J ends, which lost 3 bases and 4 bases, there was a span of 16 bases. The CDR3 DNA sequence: TGCAGCGTTGAGGGTGCGGGATTTTCTTACGAGCAGTACTTC. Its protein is CSVEGAGFSYEQYF.

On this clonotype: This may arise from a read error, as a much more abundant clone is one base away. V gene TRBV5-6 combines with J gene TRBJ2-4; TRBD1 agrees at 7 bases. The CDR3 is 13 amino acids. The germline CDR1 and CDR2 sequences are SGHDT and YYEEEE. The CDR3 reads CTSSSGTAVIQYF. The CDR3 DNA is TGTACCAGCAGCTCCGGGACAGCGGTCATTCAGTACTTC.

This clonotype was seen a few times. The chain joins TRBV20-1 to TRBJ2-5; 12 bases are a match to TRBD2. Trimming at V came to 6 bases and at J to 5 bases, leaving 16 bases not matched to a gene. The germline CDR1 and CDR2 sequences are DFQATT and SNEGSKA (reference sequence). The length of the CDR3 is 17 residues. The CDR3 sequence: CSAHPPRLAGVWETQYF. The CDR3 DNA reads TGCAGTGCCCATCCCCCCAGACTAGCGGGAGTATGGGAGACCCAGTACTTC.

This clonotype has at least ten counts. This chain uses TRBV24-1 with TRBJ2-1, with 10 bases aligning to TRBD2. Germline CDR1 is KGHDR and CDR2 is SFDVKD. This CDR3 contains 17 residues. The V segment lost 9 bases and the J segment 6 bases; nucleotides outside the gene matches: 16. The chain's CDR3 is CATQGLRGASGSNEQFF. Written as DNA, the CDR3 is TGTGCCACCCAAGGTTTGAGGGGAGCTAGCGGGAGCAATGAGCAGTTCTTC.

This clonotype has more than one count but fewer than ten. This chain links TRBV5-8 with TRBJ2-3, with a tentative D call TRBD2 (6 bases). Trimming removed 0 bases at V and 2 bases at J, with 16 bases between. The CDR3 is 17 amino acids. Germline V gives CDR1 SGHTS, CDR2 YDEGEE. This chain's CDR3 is CASSLASSSGATDTQYF. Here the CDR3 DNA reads TGTGCCAGCAGCTTGGCCAGTAGTAGCGGAGCCACAGATACGCAGTATTTT.